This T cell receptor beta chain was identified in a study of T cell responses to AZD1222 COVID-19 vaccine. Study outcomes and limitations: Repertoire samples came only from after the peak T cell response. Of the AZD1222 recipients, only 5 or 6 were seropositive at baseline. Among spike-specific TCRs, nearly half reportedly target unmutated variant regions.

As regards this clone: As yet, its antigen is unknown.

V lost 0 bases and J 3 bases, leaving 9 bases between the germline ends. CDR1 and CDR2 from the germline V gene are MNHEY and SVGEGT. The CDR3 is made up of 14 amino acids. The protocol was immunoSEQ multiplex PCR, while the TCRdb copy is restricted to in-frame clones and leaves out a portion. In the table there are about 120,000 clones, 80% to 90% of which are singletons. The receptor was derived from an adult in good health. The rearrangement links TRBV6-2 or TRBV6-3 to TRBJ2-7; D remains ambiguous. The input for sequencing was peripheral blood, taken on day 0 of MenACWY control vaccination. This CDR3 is CASSYSRQSYEQYF. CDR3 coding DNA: TGTGCCAGCAGTTACTCGAGGCAGAGCTACGAGCAGTACTTC.